Below are 26 T cell receptor beta chains sequenced from a single sample in a study of blood T cell repertoires in COVID-19 (dated by TCRdb to the early 2020s). The library came from the immunoSEQ multiplex PCR assay. TCRdb took this table from immuneACCESS and kept in-frame rearrangements with V and J called. Such tables lack part of the clones; where checked against another copy, unresolved V genes explain under half of the gap, and the rest is unexplained. For this sample the table gives around 130,000 clones, of which almost 85% were detected only once. The ten top clones hold about 12% of the sample. The sequencing input was peripheral blood. These receptors originate from a woman in her twenties or thirties who had recovered from COVID-19.

V gene TRBV7-9 combines with J gene TRBJ2-7; 9 bases are shared with TRBD1. Germline V CDR1 and CDR2: SEHNR, FQNEAQ (reference sequence). The J segment lost 6 bases and the V segment lost 5 bases, leaving 11 bases of the junction unmatched. The CDR3 runs 15 residues. The CDR3: CASSIGQGQLGEQYF. The CDR3 bases are TGTGCCAGCAGCATTGGACAGGGGCAGCTCGGCGAGCAGTACTTC.

This clone appeared a single time. V gene TRBV27 combines with J gene TRBJ2-4, with TRBD2 matching over 7 bases. The CDR3 length is 17 residues. J gave up 0 bases and V 0 bases, and 5 bases lay outside the gene matches. Looked up from germline, CDR1 is MNHEY and CDR2 is SMNVEV (reference sequence). This chain's CDR3 is CASSLSGGLLAKNIQYF. In DNA form, the CDR3 reads TGTGCCAGCAGTTTATCGGGAGGGCTACTAGCCAAAAACATTCAGTACTTC.

The V and J genes are TRBV19 and TRBJ2-1; D possibly corresponds to TRBD1 (6 bases). The V gene's germline CDR1 is LNHDA and CDR2 SQIVND (reference sequence). The germline V and J ends were trimmed by 5 bases and 8 bases, with 10 bases remaining between them. The CDR3 is made up of 12 amino acids. The CDR3 coding sequence is TGTGCCAGTAGTGAGGGGGACCATGAGCAGTTCTTC. Translation: CASSEGDHEQFF.

This chain connects TRBV15 to TRBJ1-2, with no clear D. CDR3 size: 12 residues. The germline gives CDR1 LNHNV, CDR2 YYDKDF (reference sequence). Deletions cut 1 base from V and 8 bases from J, with 8 bases between. DNA for the CDR3: TGTGCCACCAGCAGAGGGGCTCAGGGCTACACCTTC. It codes for CATSRGAQGYTF.

The gene calls are TRBV15 and TRBJ2-1, with 10 bases that match TRBD2. J was trimmed by 2 bases and V by 5 bases; bases with no gene match: 12. CDR3 size: 18 residues. Per the germline V gene, CDR1 is LNHNV and CDR2 is YYDKDF (reference sequence). The CDR3 bases are TGTGCCACCAGCTCCCCCCAGAGCCTAGCGGGAGCCTACAATGAGCAGTTCTTC. This sequence encodes CATSSPQSLAGAYNEQFF. The full variable domain, with the rest looked up from reference TRBV15 and TRBJ2-1, is DAMVIQNPRYQVTQFGKPVTLSCSQTLNHNVMYWYQQKSSQAPKLLFHYYDKDFNNEADTPDNFQSRRPNTSFCFLDIRSPGLGDTAMYLCATSSPQSLAGAYNEQFFGPGTRLTVL.

The rearrangement links TRBV10-3 to TRBJ1-3; D ambiguous. Trimming took off 0 bases at V and 7 bases at J, with 4 bases between the two ends. Germline V gives CDR1 ENHRY, CDR2 SYGVKD. The CDR3 covers 12 residues. The chain's CDR3 is CAISESGNTIYF. The DNA of the CDR3 is TGTGCCATCAGTGAGTCCGGTAACACCATATATTTT.

The chain combines TRBV12-5 with TRBJ2-5, with D possibly TRBD1 on 5 matching bases. Trimming removed 8 bases from V and 3 bases from J, with 28 bases in between. In germline, CDR1 is LGHNT, CDR2 FRNRAP. The CDR3 is 18 amino acids. CDR3 amino acids: CASTDEDSFGSQEETQYF. The DNA of the CDR3 is TGTGCTAGTACGGACGAAGACAGTTTTGGGTCCCAGGAAGAGACCCAGTACTTC.

The rearrangement links TRBV5-1 to TRBJ1-2, with D tentatively TRBD1 (6 bases). Germline V CDR1 and CDR2: SGHRS, YFSETQ. Trimming removed 0 bases from V and 4 bases from J, with 7 bases in between. The CDR3 length is 13 residues. The CDR3 loop reads CASSLGGGYGYTF. In DNA, the CDR3 is TGCGCCAGCAGCTTGGGAGGGGGCTATGGCTACACCTTC. The variable domain in full, completed from reference TRBV5-1 and TRBJ1-2, reads KAGVTQTPRYLIKTRGQQVTLSCSPISGHRSVSWYQQTPGQGLQFLFEYFSETQRNKGNFPGRFSGRQFSNSRSEMNVSTLELGDSALYLCASSLGGGYGYTFGSGTRLTVV.

This rearrangement joins TRBV5-1 to TRBJ1-6; D is perhaps TRBD1 (6 bases). Germline-derived CDR1 and CDR2 are SGHRS and YFSETQ. The CDR3 is 14 amino acids. V was clipped by 6 bases and J by 6 bases, with 13 bases between them. This CDR3 is CASTYGGPNSPLHF. The CDR3 DNA is TGCGCCAGCACCTATGGGGGCCCTAATTCACCCCTCCACTTT.

This clone occurred a few times. The chain recombines TRBV7-2 with TRBJ1-1, with 7 bases aligning to TRBD1. After removal of 7 bases from V and 1 base from J, the junction contained 6 bases not matched to a gene. Per the germline V gene, CDR1 is SGHTA and CDR2 is FQGNSA. The CDR3 is 14 residues long. The DNA of the CDR3 is TGTGCCAGCACCGAAGACAGGGCGAACACTGAAGCTTTCTTT. Its translation is CASTEDRANTEAFF.

This sequence joins TRBV2 and TRBJ2-7; 8 bases line up with TRBD2. The CDR3 covers 15 residues. Germline assignment: CDR1 SNHLY and CDR2 FYNNEI. V dropped 3 bases and J dropped 4; count of bases not matched to a gene: 8. The CDR3 sequence: CASSDSQRGPYEQYF. CDR3 nucleotide sequence: TGTGCCAGCAGTGATTCCCAGCGGGGGCCTTACGAGCAGTACTTC. Filled out from reference TRBV2 and TRBJ2-7, the complete variable domain reads EPEVTQTPSHQVTQMGQEVILRCVPISNHLYFYWYRQILGQKVEFLVSFYNNEISEKSEIFDDQFSVERPDGSNFTLKIRSTKLEDSAMYFCASSDSQRGPYEQYFGPGTRLTVT.

The V call is TRBV15, the J call TRBJ2-7; D gene uncertain. The germline CDR1 and CDR2 sequences are LNHNV and YYDKDF (reference sequence). Trimming left V 0 bases short and J 7 bases short, with 10 bases between. The CDR3 has 13 amino acids. Here the CDR3 DNA reads TGTGCCACCAGCAGAGATCGAGGCTGGGAGCAGTACTTC. Translated, it gives CATSRDRGWEQYF.

V and J are TRBV12-3 or TRBV12-4 and TRBJ2-3; D might be TRBD2 (6 bases). This CDR3 is 12 amino acids long. Trimming stripped 3 bases from V and 5 bases from J, with 6 bases between. CDR3 residues: CASSFGGDTQYF. DNA for the CDR3: TGTGCCAGCAGTTTCGGGGGAGATACGCAGTATTTT.

The CDR3 is CASSYSGLNYGYTF. CDR3 in DNA: TGTGCCAGCAGTTACTCGGGCCTCAACTATGGCTACACCTTC. The chain is built from TRBV6-5 and TRBJ1-2; D is unresolved. Germline-derived CDR1 and CDR2 are MNHEY and SVGAGI. The CDR3 totals 14 residues. Trimming cost V 0 bases and J 2 bases, with 7 bases left between them.

The table lists this clone with a count of one. This rearrangement joins TRBV7-2 to TRBJ2-1; 9 bases match TRBD2. CDR1 and CDR2 from the germline V gene are SGHTA and FQGNSA. The CDR3 extends over 16 amino acids. V dropped 1 base and J dropped 10; count of bases not matched to a gene: 11. The CDR3 DNA follows: TGTGCCAGCAGCTTAGTCCGTGGACTAGCGTCTTTAGAGCAGTTCTTC. Amino acids: CASSLVRGLASLEQFF. The variable domain in full, with the rest retrieved from reference TRBV7-2 and TRBJ2-1, is GAGVSQSPSNKVTEKGKDVELRCDPISGHTALYWYRQSLGQGLEFLIYFQGNSAPDKSGLPSDRFSAERTGGSVSTLTIQRTQQEDSAVYLCASSLVRGLASLEQFFGPGTRLTVL.

The J gene is TRBJ2-2, the V gene TRBV9; tentatively, D is TRBD2 (6 bases). The CDR3 is 16 amino acids. V was pared by 4 bases and J by 1 base, with 14 bases between. Germline V gene lookup returns CDR1 SGDLS and CDR2 YYNGEE. In nucleotides, the CDR3 is TGTGCCAGCAGCCCCCCGGGAGAGGGGAACACCGGGGAGCTGTTTTTT. The encoded protein is CASSPPGEGNTGELFF.

This chain connects TRBV6-5 to TRBJ2-2; 8 bases align to TRBD1. Germline-derived CDR1 and CDR2 are MNHEY and SVGAGI. With V trimmed by 0 bases and J by 5 bases, 2 bases remained unmatched. The CDR3 is 15 residues long. CDR3 sequence reads: CASSYSNRGTGELFF. In DNA, the CDR3 is TGTGCCAGCAGTTACTCGAACAGGGGGACCGGGGAGCTGTTTTTT.

V gene TRBV7-6 combines with J gene TRBJ1-1, with a tentative D call TRBD1 (6 bases). V lost 4 bases and J 3 bases, leaving 15 bases between the germline ends. The CDR3 extends over 15 amino acids. Germline V gene lookup returns CDR1 SGHVS and CDR2 FNYEAQ. CDR3 protein: CASSYSSRGDTEAFF. In DNA form, the CDR3 reads TGTGCCAGCAGCTACTCATCCAGGGGAGACACTGAAGCTTTCTTT. The full variable domain, with the rest looked up from reference TRBV7-6 and TRBJ1-1, is GAGVSQSPRYKVTKRGQDVALRCDPISGHVSLYWYRQALGQGPEFLTYFNYEAQQDKSGLPNDRFSAERPEGSISTLTIQRTEQRDSAMYRCASSYSSRGDTEAFFGQGTRLTVV.

The V and J genes are TRBV6-5 and TRBJ2-3; weak D call: TRBD1 (5 bases). V was cut by 11 bases and J by 1 base, with 19 bases left in between. Germline V CDR1 and CDR2: MNHEY, SVGAGI. The CDR3 extends over 15 amino acids. The CDR3 DNA sequence: TGTGCCGTCAGTCGTCGAGACAGAGGCACAGATACGCAGTATTTT. The encoded protein is CAVSRRDRGTDTQYF.

The table lists this clone with a few counts. CDR3 residues: CASSLVQDPSYEQYF. CDR3 nucleotides: TGTGCCAGCAGCTTAGTACAGGACCCCTCCTACGAGCAGTACTTC. The V and J genes are TRBV7-2 and TRBJ2-7; perhaps TRBD1 as D (5 bases). The CDR3 totals 15 residues. Germline assignment: CDR1 SGHTA and CDR2 FQGNSA. Trimming cost V 1 base and J 0 bases, with 10 bases left between them.

This clone has a handful of counts. The chain couples TRBV14 to TRBJ1-2; D might be TRBD1 (5 bases). This CDR3 has 13 amino acids. Trimming took 0 bases from V and 6 from J, leaving 8 bases between them. Germline CDR1 SGHDN, CDR2 FVKESK. The CDR3 sequence is CASSQDVGDGYTF. The CDR3 nucleotides read TGTGCCAGCAGCCAAGATGTAGGGGATGGCTACACCTTC.

The chain combines TRBV27 with TRBJ1-2; D may be TRBD1 (6 bases). Looked up from germline, CDR1 is MNHEY and CDR2 is SMNVEV (reference sequence). Trimming pared 3 bases from V and 4 bases from J, leaving 15 bases between. This CDR3 region has 15 residues. Here the CDR3 DNA reads TGTGCCAGCAGTTTTCAGGGGCAAAATGTCTATGGCTACACCTTC. It codes for CASSFQGQNVYGYTF.

The J gene is TRBJ1-2, the V gene TRBV6-5, with D possibly TRBD1 on 5 matching bases. Germline V gene data show CDR1 as MNHEY and CDR2 as SVGAGI. Trimming removed 6 bases at V and 8 bases at J, with 10 bases between. The CDR3 length is 11 residues. The CDR3 bases are TGTGCCAGCAGCCGGGGGGAGGGCTACACCTTC. The encoded protein is CASSRGEGYTF.

This clone was recorded only once. This chain joins TRBV5-6 and TRBJ2-5; TRBD2 is a possible D gene (6 bases). Germline V gene lookup returns CDR1 SGHDT and CDR2 YYEEEE. V lost 1 base, J lost 5 bases, and 15 bases lay in between. CDR3 length: 15 amino acids. CDR3 nucleotides: TGTGCCAGCAGCTTGCGGAGGGGATCTTGGGAGACCCAGTACTTC. As protein: CASSLRRGSWETQYF. Drawing the rest from reference TRBV5-6 and TRBJ2-5, the complete variable domain is DAGVTQSPTHLIKTRGQQVTLRCSPKSGHDTVSWYQQALGQGPQFIFQYYEEEERQRGNFPDRFSGHQFPNYSSELNVNALLLGDSALYLCASSLRRGSWETQYFGPGTRLLVL.

The V call is TRBV13, the J call TRBJ2-7; 9 bases align to TRBD2. The CDR3 covers 17 residues. CDR1 is PRHDT and CDR2 is FYEKMQ in the germline V gene (reference sequence). The ends lost 4 bases at V and 6 bases at J; junction bases unmatched: 16. CDR3 nucleotides: TGTGCCAGCAGCTCCCAGTCGAGGTTAGCGGGAGTAGGCGAGCAGTACTTC. This translates into CASSSQSRLAGVGEQYF.

This clone is judged large (0.1 to 1%). The CDR3: CATSFQTASSGNTIYF. DNA of the CDR3: TGTGCCACCAGCTTTCAGACAGCGAGCTCTGGAAACACCATATATTTT. The V and J genes are TRBV15 and TRBJ1-3; TRBD1 is a possible D gene (5 bases). Germline assignment: CDR1 LNHNV and CDR2 YYDKDF (reference sequence). The V end was cut by 5 bases, the J end by 0 bases, with 14 bases between. The CDR3 spans 16 residues.